This T cell receptor beta chain was retrieved from a study of T cell repertoires in cytomegalovirus infection. Study-wide background: The authors used CMV epitopes that were HLA-C-restricted (recently identified) and HLA-B-restricted (well studied). Signatures in public TCR beta sequences pointed to both CMV infection and matching HLA type.

TCRdb called the reads again in MiXCR, with one record for every CDR3 protein. The sample includes about 770,000 distinct CDR3 sequences, 25% to 35% seen only once; the top ten take approximately 14%. Turning to this clonotype: The antigen is undetermined.

The starting material was cultured CD8+ T cells from PBMCs, obtained from culture after CMV antigen stimulation. The clonotype comes from a human donor in good health (CMV status not recorded). Some clones in this sample may be carry-over from other donors' samples.

DNA of the CDR3: TGTGCCAGCAGCTGGACAGGGGCTAATAATGAGCAGTTCTTC. Protein sequence: CASSWTGANNEQFF. This chain links TRBV7-6 with TRBJ2-1; 9 bases fit TRBD1. V was pared by 4 bases and J by 7 bases, with 5 bases of the junction left unmatched. CDR3 size: 14 residues. CDR1 is SGHVS, CDR2 FNYEAQ, per germline.